The clone carrying this T cell receptor beta chain has a count of ten or more. The antigen is undetermined. The source of the sample is a study of sequential checkpoint blockade in melanoma. Findings and limits, study-wide: Patients with week-13 increases in T-cell fraction and clonality benefited about 30 times more often.

The repertoire was sequenced with immunoSEQ multiplex PCR; TCRdb's copy has only in-frame clones and lacks some. The sample has 5,500 to 6,500 clones, about 20% seen once. Treatment described: randomized to nivolumab then ipilimumab (arm A) or the reverse (arm B). Deletions cut 5 bases from V and 0 bases from J, with 18 bases between. This CDR3 spans 16 amino acids. In germline, CDR1 is SGDLS, CDR2 YYNGEE. The sequenced sample was tumor tissue (inferred from file names), obtained from a patient given nivolumab and ipilimumab in sequence. V is TRBV9 and J is TRBJ2-7; D may be TRBD1 (6 bases). The TCR comes from a human donor with melanoma. In DNA, the CDR3 is TGTGCCAGCAGTGAAGCGCTTGGGGGCGCCTCCTACGAGCAGTACTTC. Residues: CASSEALGGASYEQYF.